This T cell receptor beta chain was recovered during a study of T cell responses to AZD1222 COVID-19 vaccine. The repertoire was sequenced with immunoSEQ multiplex PCR; TCRdb's copy has only in-frame clones and lacks some. The table lists 150,000 to 200,000 clones, almost 90% of them singletons. Germline V gene lookup returns CDR1 SNHLY and CDR2 FYNNEI. This CDR3 comprises 13 residues. V shed 6 bases and J shed 5 bases, with 13 bases lying between them. The V and J genes are TRBV2 and TRBJ1-1, with D hard to call. The TCR sequence derives from an adult in good health. The source material was peripheral blood, sampled on day 0 of AZD1222 vaccination. The chain's CDR3 is CASRVFRETEAFF. CDR3 in DNA: TGTGCCAGCAGGGTTTTCCGGGAGACTGAAGCTTTCTTT.